Following are 27 T cell receptor beta chains from one sample sequenced in a study of shared clonotypes between healthy human individuals. The data were produced by immunoSEQ multiplex PCR, yet TCRdb's version contains in-frame clones alone and is incomplete. The sample holds 2 million to 2.5 million clones, about 95% seen once. CD45RO-negative, CCR7-positively selected cells formed the naive CD8 fraction, excluding terminally differentiated effector memory CD45RA+ cells. Material: naive CD8+ T cells sorted from blood. The receptor set was obtained from a man between 18 and 35 years old in good health.

The V call is TRBV19, the J call TRBJ2-7, with D possibly called TRBD1 or TRBD2 (5 bases each). The CDR3 runs to 14 residues. Per germline, CDR1 LNHDA and CDR2 SQIVND (reference sequence). V was pared by 8 bases and J by 2 bases, with 16 bases between. In DNA, the CDR3 is TGTGCCAGTGCCGGGGCCCAGGGTGCCTACGAGCAGTACTTC. Protein sequence: CASAGAQGAYEQYF. Combining the CDR3 with reference TRBV19 and TRBJ2-7 gives the whole variable domain DGGITQSPKYLFRKEGQNVTLSCEQNLNHDAMYWYRQDPGQGLRLIYYSQIVNDFQKGDIAEGYSVSREKKESFPLTVTSAQKNPTAFYLCASAGAQGAYEQYFGPGTRLTVT.

The V call is TRBV30, the J call TRBJ2-7; 9 nucleotides line up with TRBD1. Per germline, CDR1 GTSNPN and CDR2 SVGIG (reference sequence). The CDR3 extends over 12 amino acids. The J segment lost 2 bases and the V segment lost 8 bases, leaving 4 bases of the junction unmatched. CDR3 sequence reads: CAGGQGTYEQYF. The CDR3 region has the DNA TGTGCCGGCGGACAGGGGACCTACGAGCAGTACTTC.

The V gene is TRBV7-2, the J gene TRBJ2-7, with D tentatively TRBD2 (6 bases). V was cut by 6 bases and J by 1 base, with 16 bases left in between. The CDR3 spans 15 residues. The germline V gene encodes CDR1 SGHTA and CDR2 FQGNSA. The CDR3 bases are TGTGCCAGCAGGCCAACGAGCAGCGGGTCCTACGAGCAGTACTTC. Its translation: CASRPTSSGSYEQYF.

The chain joins TRBV7-8 to TRBJ2-5, with unresolved D. CDR3 size: 14 residues. Trimming left V 5 bases short and J 1 base short, with 11 bases between. Germline V gene sequence: CDR1 SGHVS, CDR2 FQNEAQ. The chain's CDR3 is CASSARVSQETQYF. CDR3 DNA sequence: TGTGCCAGCAGCGCTAGGGTGTCCCAAGAGACCCAGTACTTC.

J is TRBJ2-5 and V is TRBV25-1, with D maybe TRBD1 (6 bases). CDR1 MGHDK and CDR2 SYGVNS come from the germline V gene. CDR3 size: 14 residues. V lost 4 bases, J lost 0 bases, and 9 bases lay in between. The CDR3 is CASSGTDYQETQYF. The CDR3 DNA is TGTGCCAGCAGTGGGACAGACTACCAAGAGACCCAGTACTTC.

This chain links TRBV2 with TRBJ2-5; 7 bases line up with TRBD2. There are 16 residues in the CDR3. Trimming cost V 6 bases and J 3 bases; bases outside gene matches: 13. From germline, CDR1 is SNHLY and CDR2 FYNNEI. The CDR3: CASSHSRGSGEETQYF. The DNA of the CDR3 is TGTGCCAGCAGCCATTCGCGGGGGTCCGGGGAAGAGACCCAGTACTTC.

The chain joins TRBV7-3 to TRBJ2-5; TRBD1 matches at 9 bases. J was trimmed by 4 bases and V by 5 bases; bases with no gene match: 8. The CDR3 has 15 residues. The germline V gene has CDR1 SGHTA and CDR2 FQGTGA. CDR3 sequence: CASSITGGAGETQYF. The CDR3 region has the DNA TGTGCCAGCAGCATCACAGGGGGCGCGGGAGAGACCCAGTACTTC.

J is TRBJ1-6 and V is TRBV27, with D unresolved. The CDR3 has 15 residues. Germline V gene sequence: CDR1 MNHEY, CDR2 SMNVEV (reference sequence). V was pared by 7 bases and J by 4 bases, with 14 bases between. CDR3 amino acids: CASTEGQFYNSPLHF. In DNA form, the CDR3 reads TGTGCCAGCACAGAAGGCCAATTTTATAATTCACCCCTCCACTTT.

CDR3 region: CASSQDTGQGFGQPQHF. CDR3 bases: TGCGCCAGCAGCCAAGATACCGGACAGGGATTCGGTCAGCCCCAGCATTTT. V and J are TRBV4-1 and TRBJ1-5; TRBD1 aligns across 8 bases. CDR3 length: 17 amino acids. Germline V gene data show CDR1 as MGHRA and CDR2 as YSYEKL. J was trimmed by 6 bases and V by 0 bases; bases with no gene match: 10.

The chain has TRBV28 and TRBJ2-5, with TRBD1 matching over 9 bases. Trimming cost V 8 bases and J 5 bases; bases outside gene matches: 12. Germline lookup yields CDR1 MDHEN and CDR2 SYDVKM. There are 15 residues in the CDR3. CDR3: CASAPGQGEVETQYF. CDR3 in DNA: TGTGCCAGCGCACCGGGACAGGGAGAAGTGGAGACCCAGTACTTC.

The rearrangement links TRBV2 to TRBJ1-5, with 9 bases identical to TRBD1. This CDR3 is 14 amino acids long. Trimming took 5 bases from V and 5 from J; bases not matched to a gene: 4. The germline V gene encodes CDR1 SNHLY and CDR2 FYNNEI. The CDR3 DNA is TGTGCCAGCAGTTCCGGACAGGGGTATCAGCCCCAGCATTTT. The encoded protein is CASSSGQGYQPQHF.

The V call is TRBV27, the J call TRBJ1-6, with TRBD1 matching 8 bases. The V gene's germline CDR1 is MNHEY and CDR2 SMNVEV (reference sequence). V trimming: 7 bases; J trimming: 9 bases; junction bases outside the gene matches: 8. The CDR3 extends over 14 amino acids. CDR3 residues: CASTIGQGVSPLHF. The CDR3, as DNA: TGTGCCAGCACTATCGGACAGGGAGTTTCACCCCTCCACTTT.

The CDR3 region has the DNA TGTGCCAGCAGTTACTCCGGCGGAGCAAACACCGGGGAGCTGTTTTTT. Translating it yields CASSYSGGANTGELFF. The rearrangement joins TRBV6-5 to TRBJ2-2; unclear D gene. With 0 bases removed from V and 2 bases from J, the gap between germline ends came to 10 bases. The CDR3 runs 16 residues. The germline V gene encodes CDR1 MNHEY and CDR2 SVGAGI.

The V gene is TRBV28, the J gene TRBJ2-2; TRBD2 is a possible D gene (6 bases). Germline CDR1 reads MDHEN; CDR2 reads SYDVKM. V was trimmed by 5 bases and J by 0 bases, leaving 19 bases between them. This CDR3 has 18 amino acids. The CDR3 nucleotides are TGTGCCAGCAGTACCCGTCTAGCGAGCTTATCGAACACCGGGGAGCTGTTTTTT. Its translation: CASSTRLASLSNTGELFF.

The rearrangement uses TRBV28 and TRBJ1-3; TRBD1 might be the D (6 bases). The CDR3 spans 16 residues. Germline values: CDR1 MDHEN, CDR2 SYDVKM. V was shortened by 6 bases and J by 0 bases, with 15 bases between the two germline ends. CDR3 in DNA: TGTGCCAGCAGCGAAGGGGCAGGGGCCTCTGGAAACACCATATATTTT. Protein product: CASSEGAGASGNTIYF.

This sequence joins TRBV5-1 and TRBJ1-1, with D unresolved. Trimming removed 0 bases at V and 3 bases at J, with 12 bases between. This CDR3 is built from 15 residues. Germline CDR1 SGHRS, CDR2 YFSETQ. For the CDR3, the DNA is TGCGCCAGCAGCTTGGGACCTGGACGAGACACTGAAGCTTTCTTT. This translates into CASSLGPGRDTEAFF.

The chain recombines TRBV5-4 with TRBJ2-2, with D perhaps TRBD1 (5 bases). Germline values: CDR1 SGHNT, CDR2 YYREEE (reference sequence). CDR3 length equals 15 residues. The germline V and J ends were trimmed by 2 bases and 4 bases, with 12 bases remaining between them. CDR3 DNA sequence: TGTGCCAGCAGCTTAACGACAGAAACCACCGGGGAGCTGTTTTTT. This translates into CASSLTTETTGELFF.

V usage is TRBV27 and J usage is TRBJ2-5; D remains unclear. V gave up 6 bases and J gave up 0 bases, with 8 bases separating them. CDR1 and CDR2 (germline): MNHEY, SMNVEV (reference sequence). CDR3 length: 13 amino acids. The CDR3 protein is CASRTSYQETQYF. CDR3 coding DNA: TGTGCCAGCAGAACCTCGTACCAAGAGACCCAGTACTTC.

The chain recombines TRBV27 with TRBJ2-7; D call uncertain. Trimming pared 0 bases from V and 3 bases from J, leaving 6 bases between. The CDR3 is made up of 13 amino acids. The V gene's germline CDR1 is MNHEY and CDR2 SMNVEV (reference sequence). The CDR3 DNA reads as TGTGCCAGCAGTTTATCGGCAGTCTACGAGCAGTACTTC. Its translation: CASSLSAVYEQYF.

This chain links TRBV5-1 with TRBJ2-1, with D unresolved. The CDR3 has 14 amino acids. The V end was cut by 4 bases, the J end by 2 bases, with 10 bases between. Germline V gives CDR1 SGHRS, CDR2 YFSETQ. CDR3 loop: CASSAPPAYNEQFF. The CDR3 nucleotides read TGCGCCAGCAGCGCCCCCCCAGCCTACAATGAGCAGTTCTTC. The full variable domain, rest sourced from reference TRBV5-1 and TRBJ2-1, is KAGVTQTPRYLIKTRGQQVTLSCSPISGHRSVSWYQQTPGQGLQFLFEYFSETQRNKGNFPGRFSGRQFSNSRSEMNVSTLELGDSALYLCASSAPPAYNEQFFGPGTRLTVL.

Concerning this clone itself: Compared with germline, one end of the junction differs, possibly owing to a read error. V usage is TRBV30 and J usage is TRBJ2-7; TRBD1 agrees at 7 bases. From germline, CDR1 is GTSNPN and CDR2 SVGIG (reference sequence). The CDR3 consists of 12 residues. The CDR3, as DNA: TGTGCCTGTCAAGGGGACAGCCTCGAGAAGTACTTC. This encodes CACQGDSLEKYF.

V usage is TRBV2 and J usage is TRBJ2-1; TRBD2 matches at 13 bases. There are 19 residues in the CDR3. J gave up 0 bases and V 5 bases, and 10 bases lay outside the gene matches. Germline V lookup: CDR1 SNHLY, CDR2 FYNNEI. The CDR3 loop is CASSLTSGGTLLSYNEQFF. In nucleotides, the CDR3 is TGTGCCAGCAGTTTGACTAGCGGGGGGACCTTACTCTCCTACAATGAGCAGTTCTTC.

The CDR3 coding sequence is TGTGCCAGCAGCTTAGAATATGGGGCAGGGTCGGGCCAGGGCTACACCTTC. Protein: CASSLEYGAGSGQGYTF. The chain joins TRBV13 to TRBJ1-2, with D perhaps TRBD1 (5 bases). V was cut by 1 base and J by 8 bases, with 23 bases left in between. This CDR3 region has 17 residues. CDR1 and CDR2 from the germline V gene are PRHDT and FYEKMQ (reference sequence).

V and J are TRBV7-9 and TRBJ2-7, with 7 bases that match TRBD2. With V trimmed by 0 bases and J by 4 bases, 9 bases remained unmatched. Germline V gives CDR1 SEHNR, CDR2 FQNEAQ (reference sequence). This CDR3 has 16 residues. CDR3 nucleotide sequence: TGTGCCAGCAGCTTAGCAATCTCTGACGGGAGGTACGAGCAGTACTTC. Translated: CASSLAISDGRYEQYF.

The J gene is TRBJ2-2, the V gene TRBV19, with TRBD2 matching over 10 bases. The CDR3 consists of 19 residues. The J segment lost 0 bases and the V segment lost 1 base, leaving 8 bases of the junction unmatched. The germline V gene encodes CDR1 LNHDA and CDR2 SQIVND (reference sequence). The CDR3 region has the DNA TGTGCCAGTAGTATAGGGACTAGCGGCCCGACCGCGAACACCGGGGAGCTGTTTTTT. Its protein product is CASSIGTSGPTANTGELFF.

The J gene is TRBJ2-7, the V gene TRBV7-6, with 9 bases fitting TRBD1. The CDR3 has 17 amino acids. The V and J ends lost 3 bases and 4 bases, in that order; junction bases with no gene match: 13. The germline V gene has CDR1 SGHVS and CDR2 FNYEAQ. The CDR3 DNA reads TGTGCCAGCAGCTTTAGGACAGGGGCGGAATCGCAGTACGAGCAGTACTTC. This codes for CASSFRTGAESQYEQYF.

V gene TRBV15 combines with J gene TRBJ2-2; the match to TRBD2 covers 8 bases. Germline V gene lookup returns CDR1 LNHNV and CDR2 YYDKDF (reference sequence). V lost 3 bases to trimming and J lost 1 base; unmatched junction nucleotides: 7. The length of the CDR3 is 17 residues. CDR3 in DNA: TGTGCCACCAGCAGTCCGATAGCGGGGAGGAACACCGGGGAGCTGTTTTTT. Protein sequence: CATSSPIAGRNTGELFF.